The 3 T cell receptor beta chains below were found in one sample sequenced in a study of shared clonotypes between healthy human individuals. The repertoire was sequenced with immunoSEQ multiplex PCR; TCRdb's copy has only in-frame clones and lacks some. The sample includes more than 2 million clones, 85% to 95% seen only once; the top ten take 0.85% to 1.3%. Naive CD8 populations comprised CD45RO-negative cells positively selected for CCR7, excluding terminally differentiated effector memory CD45RA+ cells. The material sequenced was naive CD8+ T cells sorted from blood. These receptors were taken from a man between 18 and 35 years old in good health.

The chain couples TRBV2 to TRBJ2-7; TRBD1 agrees at 10 bases. The germline CDR1 and CDR2 sequences are SNHLY and FYNNEI. This CDR3 region has 15 residues. V shed 6 bases, J shed 2 bases, and the junction held 7 bases outside the gene matches. CDR3 sequence (DNA): TGTGCCAGCAGGGAGGGGACAGGGGTAACCTACGAGCAGTACTTC. It codes for CASREGTGVTYEQYF.

The V gene is TRBV7-9, the J gene TRBJ2-7; TRBD2 aligns across 13 bases. This CDR3 comprises 15 residues. Trimming took 0 bases from V and 5 from J; bases not matched to a gene: 1. Germline values: CDR1 SEHNR, CDR2 FQNEAQ (reference sequence). CDR3 DNA sequence: TGTGCCAGCAGCTTAGCCGGGACTAGCGGGGACGAGCAGTACTTC. Residues: CASSLAGTSGDEQYF.

The V call is TRBV6-1, the J call TRBJ2-7, with TRBD2 matching 7 bases. The J segment lost 7 bases and the V segment lost 11 bases, leaving 17 bases of the junction unmatched. This CDR3 comprises 14 residues. Germline V lookup: CDR1 MNHNS, CDR2 SASEGT. Here the CDR3 DNA reads TGTGCCGGCTCTCCGGGACTACCAGAGTTGGAGCAGTACTTC. This codes for CAGSPGLPELEQYF.